Each of the 18 T cell receptor beta chains below was sequenced from the same sample in a study of cytomegalovirus exposure and HLA in healthy donors. Amplification used 60 Vbeta primers and 13 Jbeta primers. Method: immunoSEQ multiplex PCR; TCRdb's copy keeps in-frame clones and lacks some. This sample contains tens of thousands of clones. Sequencing used PBMCs. The receptors originated from a woman aged 40 to 49 in good health and CMV-seropositive.

The chain couples TRBV6-5 to TRBJ2-5; 10 bases map to TRBD2. The J call may be mistaken, given a closer DNA end match to TRBJ2-7. The CDR3 has 16 amino acids. Germline V gene sequence: CDR1 MNHEY, CDR2 SVGAGI. CDR3 loop: CASSYSHLAGAYEQYF. CDR3 sequence (DNA): TGTGCCAGCAGTTACTCCCACCTAGCGGGGGCCTACGAGCAGTACTTC.

The gene calls are TRBV6-5 and TRBJ2-1; D gene ambiguous. CDR3 size: 15 residues. The germline gives CDR1 MNHEY, CDR2 SVGAGI. Trimming removed 7 bases at V and 0 bases at J, with 13 bases between. This CDR3 is CASNPSRSSYNEQFF. The DNA for the CDR3 is TGTGCCAGCAACCCCTCTAGGTCCTCCTACAATGAGCAGTTCTTC.

The genes are TRBV7-2 and TRBJ1-5; D unresolved. V was pared by 1 base and J by 3 bases, with 10 bases between. Germline lookup yields CDR1 SGHTA and CDR2 FQGNSA. The CDR3 covers 15 residues. CDR3 sequence (DNA): TGTGCCAGCAGCTTAGGTGGTGAGATCAATCAGCCCCAGCATTTT. As protein: CASSLGGEINQPQHF.

The chain carries TRBV4-2 and TRBJ2-2; 9 positions match TRBD2. Germline assignment: CDR1 LGHNA and CDR2 YNFKEQ. The CDR3 contains 16 residues. The V gene end was trimmed by 4 bases and the J gene end by 5 bases; junction bases not matched to a gene: 8. The CDR3 DNA is TGTGCCAGCAGCCGAAGGATCAGCGGGGGGACCGGGGAGCTGTTTTTT. It translates to CASSRRISGGTGELFF.

The rearrangement uses TRBV27 and TRBJ2-6, with D perhaps matching TRBD1 (5 bases). Trimming left V 5 bases short and J 4 bases short, with 12 bases between. Germline V lookup: CDR1 MNHEY, CDR2 SMNVEV (reference sequence). The CDR3 has 15 amino acids. CDR3 region: CASSVQGTGANVLTF. The CDR3, as DNA: TGTGCCAGCAGTGTTCAGGGAACAGGGGCCAACGTCCTGACTTTC.

V gene TRBV5-5 combines with J gene TRBJ1-5; no firm D call. The germline gives CDR1 SGHKS, CDR2 YYEKEE (reference sequence). The CDR3 loop spans 15 amino acids. V was clipped by 2 bases and J by 1 base, with 10 bases between them. Written as DNA, the CDR3 is TGTGCCAGCAGCTTTAACCCGGGAAGCAATCAGCCCCAGCATTTT. It encodes CASSFNPGSNQPQHF.

This rearrangement joins TRBV5-1 to TRBJ2-1, with a tentative D call TRBD1 (6 bases). This CDR3 has 16 amino acids. V was shortened by 0 bases and J by 1 base, with 11 bases between the two germline ends. Germline lookup yields CDR1 SGHRS and CDR2 YFSETQ. CDR3 DNA: TGCGCCAGCAGCTTGGACAGGGCCACTTCCTACAATGAGCAGTTCTTC. Its translation: CASSLDRATSYNEQFF.

This chain links TRBV6-1 with TRBJ2-5, with TRBD2 identical over 12 bases. J was trimmed by 0 bases and V by 6 bases; bases with no gene match: 2. The CDR3 sequence is 15 residues long. CDR1 is MNHNS and CDR2 is SASEGT in the germline V gene. CDR3 in DNA: TGTGCCAGCAGCCGGACTAGCGGGGACCAAGAGACCCAGTACTTC. Translated: CASSRTSGDQETQYF.

The V gene is TRBV30, the J gene TRBJ1-3, with a possible D match to TRBD1 (5 bases). The CDR3 consists of 13 residues. V was cut by 4 bases and J by 2 bases, with 9 bases left in between. From germline, CDR1 is GTSNPN and CDR2 SVGIG (reference sequence). CDR3: CAWMGPPGNTIYF. CDR3 DNA: TGTGCCTGGATGGGGCCGCCTGGAAACACCATATATTTT.

The chain uses TRBV2 and TRBJ2-5, with 15 bases identical to TRBD2. V shed 6 bases, J shed 5 bases, and the junction held 7 bases outside the gene matches. This CDR3 comprises 16 residues. Germline values: CDR1 SNHLY, CDR2 FYNNEI. The CDR3 sequence is CASRERTSGGAETQYF. In nucleotides, the CDR3 is TGTGCCAGCAGGGAGCGGACTAGCGGGGGGGCCGAGACCCAGTACTTC.

The chain uses TRBV7-2 and TRBJ2-3; no firm D call. Germline CDR1 and CDR2: SGHTA and FQGNSA. The CDR3 is 14 amino acids. Deletions cut 1 base from V and 6 bases from J, with 11 bases between. The CDR3 loop reads CASSLGAEMDTQYF. The CDR3 region has the DNA TGTGCCAGCAGCTTAGGGGCTGAGATGGATACGCAGTATTTT.

The V and J genes are TRBV19 and TRBJ1-5, with D perhaps matching TRBD1 (5 bases). Germline-derived CDR1 and CDR2 are LNHDA and SQIVND (reference sequence). V was pared by 3 bases and J by 7 bases, with 22 bases between. The CDR3 runs to 17 residues. The chain's CDR3 is CASSIRIGREGGQPQHF. The CDR3 DNA follows: TGTGCCAGTAGTATTAGAATCGGCAGGGAAGGAGGGCAGCCCCAGCATTTT.

The chain joins TRBV9 to TRBJ2-7, with TRBD1 identical over 7 bases. This CDR3 contains 15 residues. V lost 2 bases and J lost 2; bases outside the gene matches: 7. The germline V gene has CDR1 SGDLS and CDR2 YYNGEE. CDR3 region: CASSVLTGPPYEQYF. DNA of the CDR3: TGTGCCAGCAGCGTCTTGACAGGGCCCCCCTACGAGCAGTACTTC.

The chain recombines TRBV7-2 with TRBJ2-2; 12 bases match TRBD2. The V segment lost 2 bases and the J segment 6 bases; nucleotides outside the gene matches: 4. The CDR3 runs 16 residues. Germline V gene data show CDR1 as SGHTA and CDR2 as FQGNSA. CDR3 bases: TGTGCCAGCAGCTTACTAGCGGGAGGGAGGGCCGGGGAGCTGTTTTTT. It is translated as CASSLLAGGRAGELFF.

This chain joins TRBV9 and TRBJ1-1; D might be TRBD1 (5 bases). Germline V lookup: CDR1 SGDLS, CDR2 YYNGEE. V shed 0 bases and J shed 4 bases, with 10 bases lying between them. The CDR3 consists of 14 residues. The CDR3 DNA sequence: TGTGCCAGCAGCGTAGGGGGGGACGGCACTGAAGCTTTCTTT. Its protein product is CASSVGGDGTEAFF.

The chain uses TRBV4-1 and TRBJ1-2, with 7 bases lining up with TRBD1. The CDR3 runs 17 residues. The V gene end was trimmed by 3 bases and the J gene end by 3 bases; junction bases not matched to a gene: 13. Germline lookup yields CDR1 MGHRA and CDR2 YSYEKL. The CDR3 loop reads CASSHPKGGTAYYGYTF. CDR3 in DNA: TGCGCCAGCAGCCACCCTAAAGGGGGGACAGCCTACTATGGCTACACCTTC.

V gene TRBV4-2 combines with J gene TRBJ2-7, with 7 bases identical to TRBD1. This CDR3 comprises 15 residues. The J segment lost 6 bases and the V segment lost 2 bases, leaving 10 bases of the junction unmatched. The germline V gene has CDR1 LGHNA and CDR2 YNFKEQ. As DNA, the CDR3 is TGTGCCAGCAGCCAAAACGACAGGGCTGGCGCCGAGCAGTACTTC. It encodes CASSQNDRAGAEQYF.

The gene calls are TRBV29-1 and TRBJ1-1, with 9 bases matching TRBD1. The CDR3 covers 12 residues. The germline V gene encodes CDR1 SQVTM and CDR2 ANQGSEA. V shed 7 bases and J 5 bases; nucleotides not matched to a gene: 5. In DNA form, the CDR3 reads TGCAGCGGGCGGACAGGGGAGACTGAAGCTTTCTTT. Amino acid sequence: CSGRTGETEAFF.